This T cell receptor beta chain was captured in a study of metastatic and nonmetastatic thyroid tumors. Whole-study context: A comparison of repertoires was made across blood and tumor or nodule tissue from malignant and benign thyroid patients. Overall study results and limits: The study reportedly found significantly higher TCR beta diversity in malignant thyroid tumors than benign nodules, in blood and tumor.

Treatment of any kind had been given to no patient before thyroid surgery. With MiXCR, TCRdb reprocessed the PCR reads. Of approximately 7,000 clones listed, over 35% were seen once; the top ten hold 40%. This clone has only one observation. No antigen is known for it. Trimming took 0 bases from V and 5 from J, leaving 7 bases between them. The CDR3 spans 12 residues. Germline-derived CDR1 and CDR2 are DFQATT and SNEGSKA (reference sequence). The sequenced material came from tumor tissue. The TCR comes from a female donor with papillary thyroid cancer or a benign thyroid nodule (not recorded which). Some clones in this sample may be carry-over from other donors' samples. V gene TRBV20-1 combines with J gene TRBJ1-2; D gene uncertain. The CDR3 nucleotides are TGCAGTGCTAGAGATCGGACTTATGGCTACACCTTC. It is translated as CSARDRTYGYTF.